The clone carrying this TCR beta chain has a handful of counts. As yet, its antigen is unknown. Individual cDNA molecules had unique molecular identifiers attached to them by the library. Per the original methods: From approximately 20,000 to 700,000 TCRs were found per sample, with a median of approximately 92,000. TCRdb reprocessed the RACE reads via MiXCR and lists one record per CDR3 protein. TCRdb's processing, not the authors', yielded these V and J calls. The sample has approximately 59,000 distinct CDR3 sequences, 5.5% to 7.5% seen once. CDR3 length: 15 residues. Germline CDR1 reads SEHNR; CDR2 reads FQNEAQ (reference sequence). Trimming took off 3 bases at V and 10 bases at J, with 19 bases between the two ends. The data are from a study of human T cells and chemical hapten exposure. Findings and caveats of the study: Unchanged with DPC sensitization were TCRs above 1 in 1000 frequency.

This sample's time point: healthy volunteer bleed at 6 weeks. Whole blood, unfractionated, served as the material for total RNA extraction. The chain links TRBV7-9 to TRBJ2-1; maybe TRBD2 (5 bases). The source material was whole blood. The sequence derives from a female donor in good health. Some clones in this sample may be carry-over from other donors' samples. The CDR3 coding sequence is TGTGCCAGCAGCTTCCCCAGCCCGACTAACGGAGAGCAGTTCTTC. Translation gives CASSFPSPTNGEQFF. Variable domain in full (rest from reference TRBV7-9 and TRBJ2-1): DTGVSQNPRHKITKRGQNVTFRCDPISEHNRLYWYRQTLGQGPEFLTYFQNEAQLEKSRLLSDRFSAERPKGSFSTLEIQRTEQGDSAMYLCASSFPSPTNGEQFFGPGTRLTVL.